This T cell receptor (beta chain) was observed in a study of cytomegalovirus exposure and HLA in healthy donors. PCR involved 60 Vbeta and 13 Jbeta primers. Data came from immunoSEQ multiplex PCR; TCRdb stores just in-frame clones and leaves some out. This sample yields around 130,000 clones, of which more than 70% are seen a single time; roughly 6.7% belongs to the top ten. V shed 6 bases and J 12 bases; nucleotides not matched to a gene: 6. The CDR3 is 12 amino acids. Germline V gives CDR1 MNHEY, CDR2 SMNVEV (reference sequence). This TCR came from a woman aged 25 to 39 in good health and CMV-seropositive. Sequenced: PBMCs. This chain uses TRBV27 with TRBJ2-7; 12 nucleotides match TRBD1. The CDR3: CASRTPGQGAYF. The CDR3 bases are TGTGCCAGCAGAACCCCGGGACAGGGGGCGTACTTC.